The clone carrying this TCR beta chain showed up just a few times. This record belongs to a study of T cell changes during pregnancy in multiple sclerosis. Trimming cost V 5 bases and J 4 bases; bases outside gene matches: 7. The CDR3 sequence is 14 residues long. CDR1 is SEHNR, CDR2 FQNEAQ, per germline (reference sequence). Assay: immunoSEQ multiplex PCR; the TCRdb copy retains only in-frame clones and omits some. The sample has 60,000 or so clones, 85% to 95% seen once. The chain links TRBV7-9 to TRBJ2-7; 8 bases fit TRBD2. This TCR derives from a female donor with multiple sclerosis, enrolled in a pregnancy study. The sample was CD4+ T cells from peripheral blood mononuclear cells, taken before pregnancy. In DNA, the CDR3 is TGTGCCAGCAGCACTACCGGGACTAGGTACGAGCAGTACTTC. It encodes CASSTTGTRYEQYF.